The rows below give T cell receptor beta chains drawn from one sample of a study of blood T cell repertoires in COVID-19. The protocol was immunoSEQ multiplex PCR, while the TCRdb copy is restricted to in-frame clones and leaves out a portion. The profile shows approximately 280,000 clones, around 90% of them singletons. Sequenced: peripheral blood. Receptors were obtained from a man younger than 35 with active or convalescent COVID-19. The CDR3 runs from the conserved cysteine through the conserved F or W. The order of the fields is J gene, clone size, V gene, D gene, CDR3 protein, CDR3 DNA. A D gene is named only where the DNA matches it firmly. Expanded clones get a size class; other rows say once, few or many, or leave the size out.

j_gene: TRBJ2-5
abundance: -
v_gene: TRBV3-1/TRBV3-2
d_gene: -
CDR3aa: CASSQPGETQYF
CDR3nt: TGTGCCAGCAGCCAGCCCGGGGAGACCCAGTACTTC

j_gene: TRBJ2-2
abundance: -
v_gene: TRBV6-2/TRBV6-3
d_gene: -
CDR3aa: CASSWDTDTGELFF
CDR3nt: TGTGCCAGCAGTTGGGACACCGACACCGGGGAGCTGTTTTTT

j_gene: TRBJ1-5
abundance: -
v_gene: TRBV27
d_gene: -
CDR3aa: CASGLNQPQHF
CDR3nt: TGTGCCAGCGGACTTAATCAGCCCCAGCATTTT

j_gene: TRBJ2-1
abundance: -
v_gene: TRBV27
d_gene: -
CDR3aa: CASSLTASLNEQFF
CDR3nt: TGTGCCAGCAGTTTAACGGCTAGCCTTAATGAGCAGTTCTTC

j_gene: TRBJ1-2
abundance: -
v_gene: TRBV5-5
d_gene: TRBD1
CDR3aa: CASSRFSGTGGFGYTF
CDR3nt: TGTGCCAGCAGCCGTTTTTCCGGGACAGGGGGATTTGGCTACACCTTC

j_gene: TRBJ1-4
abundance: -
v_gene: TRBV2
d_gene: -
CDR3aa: CASSEAEQYGEKLFF
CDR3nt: TGTGCCAGCAGTGAAGCTGAACAATATGGCGAAAAACTGTTTTTT

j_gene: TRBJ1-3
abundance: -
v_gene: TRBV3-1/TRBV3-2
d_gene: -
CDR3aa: CASSQTTAAGNTIYF
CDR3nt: TGTGCCAGCAGCCAGACGACAGCAGCTGGAAACACCATATATTTT

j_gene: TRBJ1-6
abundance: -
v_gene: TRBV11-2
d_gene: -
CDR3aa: CASSEEGQNSPLHF
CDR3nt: TGTGCCAGCAGCGAAGAAGGACAGAATTCACCCCTCCACTTT

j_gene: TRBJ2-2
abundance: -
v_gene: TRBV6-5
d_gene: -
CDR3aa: CASGSRANTGELFF
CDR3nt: TGTGCCAGCGGGTCCAGGGCTAACACCGGGGAGCTGTTTTTT

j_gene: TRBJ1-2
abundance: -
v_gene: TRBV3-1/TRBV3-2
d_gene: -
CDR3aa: CASSQRGSMPHYGYTF
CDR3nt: TGTGCCAGCAGCCAACGGGGTAGCATGCCTCACTATGGCTACACCTTC

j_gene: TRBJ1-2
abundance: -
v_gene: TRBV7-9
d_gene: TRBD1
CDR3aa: CASSWPGQGTYTF
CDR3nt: TGTGCCAGCAGCTGGCCGGGACAGGGAACCTACACCTTC

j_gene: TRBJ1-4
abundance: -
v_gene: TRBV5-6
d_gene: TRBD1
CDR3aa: CASSSGTGVEKLFF
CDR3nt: TGTGCCAGCAGCTCCGGGACAGGGGTTGAAAAACTGTTTTTT

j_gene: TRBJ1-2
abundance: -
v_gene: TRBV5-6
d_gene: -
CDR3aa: CASSSPSGYGYTF
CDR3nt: TGTGCCAGCAGCTCTCCTAGTGGATATGGCTACACCTTC

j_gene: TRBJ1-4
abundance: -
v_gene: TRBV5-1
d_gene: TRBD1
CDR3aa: CASSLSGGLEKLFF
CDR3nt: TGCGCCAGCAGCTTATCAGGGGGCTTGGAAAAACTGTTTTTT

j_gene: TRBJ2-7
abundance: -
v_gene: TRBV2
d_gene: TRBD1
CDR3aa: CASSETGGFHEQYF
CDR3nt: TGTGCCAGCAGTGAAACAGGGGGCTTTCACGAGCAGTACTTC

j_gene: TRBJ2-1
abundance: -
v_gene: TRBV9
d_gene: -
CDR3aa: CASSVGRVAAYNEQFF
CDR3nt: TGTGCCAGCAGCGTAGGCAGGGTAGCGGCCTACAATGAGCAGTTCTTC

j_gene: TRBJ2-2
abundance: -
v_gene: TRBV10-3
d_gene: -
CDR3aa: CAISSGNGELFF
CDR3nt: TGTGCCATCAGTTCCGGGAACGGGGAGCTGTTTTTT

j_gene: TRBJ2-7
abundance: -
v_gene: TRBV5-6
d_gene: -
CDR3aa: CASSLVRLVNEQYF
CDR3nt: TGTGCCAGCAGCTTGGTAAGACTAGTGAACGAGCAGTACTTC

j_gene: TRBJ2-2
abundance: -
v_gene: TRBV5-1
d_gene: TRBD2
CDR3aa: CASSGTSGNTGELFF
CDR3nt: TGCGCCAGCAGCGGGACTAGCGGGAACACCGGGGAGCTGTTTTTT

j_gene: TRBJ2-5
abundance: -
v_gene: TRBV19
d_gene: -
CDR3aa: CASSRDFETQYF
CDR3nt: TGTGCCAGTAGTCGAGACTTTGAGACCCAGTACTTC

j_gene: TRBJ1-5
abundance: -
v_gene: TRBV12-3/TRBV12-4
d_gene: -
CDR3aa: CASRSVDQPQHF
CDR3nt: TGTGCCAGCAGGTCCGTCGATCAGCCCCAGCATTTT

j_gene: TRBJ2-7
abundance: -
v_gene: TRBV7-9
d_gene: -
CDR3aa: CASSLYGAYEQYF
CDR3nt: TGTGCCAGCAGCTTATACGGGGCCTACGAGCAGTACTTC

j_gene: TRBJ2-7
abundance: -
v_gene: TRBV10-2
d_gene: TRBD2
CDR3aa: CASSEWGGGVYEQYF
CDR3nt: TGCGCCAGCAGTGAGTGGGGCGGGGGGGTATACGAGCAGTACTTC

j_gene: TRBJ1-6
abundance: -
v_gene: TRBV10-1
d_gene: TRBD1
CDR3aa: CASTGTGGDNSPLHF
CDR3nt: TGCGCCAGCACCGGGACAGGGGGAGATAATTCACCCCTCCACTTT

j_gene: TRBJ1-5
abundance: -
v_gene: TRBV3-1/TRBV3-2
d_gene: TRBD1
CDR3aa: CAREKPRDRGPRNQPQHF
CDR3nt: TGTGCCAGAGAAAAACCCCGGGACAGGGGCCCGCGCAATCAGCCCCAGCATTTT

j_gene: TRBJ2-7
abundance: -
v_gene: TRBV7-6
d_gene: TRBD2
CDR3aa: CASSLDLAGGPYEQYF
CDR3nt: TGTGCCAGCAGCTTAGACCTAGCGGGGGGGCCCTACGAGCAGTACTTC

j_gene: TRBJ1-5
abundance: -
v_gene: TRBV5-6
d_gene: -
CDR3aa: CASSFSSNQPQHF
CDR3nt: TGTGCCAGCAGCTTCTCTAGCAATCAGCCCCAGCATTTT

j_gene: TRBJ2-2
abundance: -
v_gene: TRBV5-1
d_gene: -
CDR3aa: CASSLGQNTGELFF
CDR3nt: TGCGCCAGCAGCCTTGGACAGAACACCGGGGAGCTGTTTTTT

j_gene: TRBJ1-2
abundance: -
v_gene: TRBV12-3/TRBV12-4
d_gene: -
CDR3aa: CASSTGPKGYTF
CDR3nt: TGTGCCAGCAGTACAGGGCCGAAGGGCTACACCTTC

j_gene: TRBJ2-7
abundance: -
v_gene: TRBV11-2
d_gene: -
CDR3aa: CASSLVPRLYEQYF
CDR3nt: TGTGCCAGCAGCTTAGTTCCGCGACTCTACGAGCAGTACTTC

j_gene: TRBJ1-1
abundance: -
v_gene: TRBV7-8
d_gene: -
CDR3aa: CASSLVVTVPNTEAFF
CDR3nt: TGTGCCAGCAGCTTAGTTGTTACGGTCCCGAACACTGAAGCTTTCTTT

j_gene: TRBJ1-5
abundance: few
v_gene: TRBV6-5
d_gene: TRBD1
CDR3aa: CASSSTGDGNQPQHF
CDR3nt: TGTGCCAGCAGTTCCACAGGGGATGGCAATCAGCCCCAGCATTTT

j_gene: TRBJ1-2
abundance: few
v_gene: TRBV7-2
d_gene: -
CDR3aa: CASSLDAVYGYTF
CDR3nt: TGTGCCAGCAGCTTAGACGCAGTCTATGGCTACACCTTC

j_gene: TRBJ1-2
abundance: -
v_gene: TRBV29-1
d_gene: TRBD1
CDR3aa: CSVPPGQGNYGYTF
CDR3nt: TGCAGCGTACCCCCCGGACAGGGCAACTATGGCTACACCTTC

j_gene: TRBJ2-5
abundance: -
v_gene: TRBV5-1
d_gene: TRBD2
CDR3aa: CASSLSGGQETQYF
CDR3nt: TGCGCCAGCAGCTTGAGCGGGGGGCAAGAGACCCAGTACTTC

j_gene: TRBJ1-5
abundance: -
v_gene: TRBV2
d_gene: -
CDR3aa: CASSERQNRINSNQPQHF
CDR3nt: TGTGCCAGCAGTGAAAGGCAAAACAGGATTAATAGCAATCAGCCCCAGCATTTT

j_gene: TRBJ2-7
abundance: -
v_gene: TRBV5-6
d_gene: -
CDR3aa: CASSLGQGSYEQYF
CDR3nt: TGTGCCAGCAGCTTGGGTCAGGGATCCTACGAGCAGTACTTC

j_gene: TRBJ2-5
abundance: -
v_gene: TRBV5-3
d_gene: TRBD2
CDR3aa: CARRGTSNKVETQYF
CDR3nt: TGTGCCAGAAGGGGGACTAGTAATAAAGTAGAGACCCAGTACTTC

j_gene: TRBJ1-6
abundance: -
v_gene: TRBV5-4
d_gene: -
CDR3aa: CASSLGTPSPLHF
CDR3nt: TGTGCCAGCAGCTTAGGGACACCTTCACCCCTCCACTTT

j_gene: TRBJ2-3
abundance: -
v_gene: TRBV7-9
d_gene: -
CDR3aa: CASADFTDTQYF
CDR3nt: TGTGCCAGCGCGGATTTCACAGATACGCAGTATTTT

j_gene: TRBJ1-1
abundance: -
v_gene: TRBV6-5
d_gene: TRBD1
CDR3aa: CASRPNRDRYSAFF
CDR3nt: TGTGCCAGCAGGCCTAATAGGGACAGGTACTCGGCTTTCTTT

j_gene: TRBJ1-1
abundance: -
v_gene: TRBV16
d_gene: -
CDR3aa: CASSQLKVRGPHTEAFF
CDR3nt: TGTGCCAGCAGCCAGCTCAAGGTCAGGGGCCCCCACACTGAAGCTTTCTTT

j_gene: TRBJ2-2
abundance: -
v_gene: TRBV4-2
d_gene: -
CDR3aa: CASSPPRTGELFF
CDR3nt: TGTGCCAGCAGCCCTCCGCGCACCGGGGAGCTGTTTTTT

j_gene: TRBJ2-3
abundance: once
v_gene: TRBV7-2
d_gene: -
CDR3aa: CASSHNTDTQYF
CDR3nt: TGTGCCAGCAGCCACAACACAGATACGCAGTATTTT

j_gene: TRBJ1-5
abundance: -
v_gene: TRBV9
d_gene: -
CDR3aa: CASSVGGVGQPQHF
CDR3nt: TGTGCCAGCAGCGTAGGGGGAGTGGGTCAGCCCCAGCATTTT

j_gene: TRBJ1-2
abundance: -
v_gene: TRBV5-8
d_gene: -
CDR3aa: CASSPLAAALGTF
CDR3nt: TGTGCCAGCAGCCCACTGGCGGCCGCGCTAGGCACCTTC

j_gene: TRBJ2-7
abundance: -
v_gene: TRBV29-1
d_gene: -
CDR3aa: CSVVTGTLYGEQYF
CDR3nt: TGCAGCGTTGTGACCGGGACTTTATACGGGGAGCAGTACTTC

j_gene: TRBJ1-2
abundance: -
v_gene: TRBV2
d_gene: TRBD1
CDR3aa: CASGMDRGSGYGYTF
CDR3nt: TGTGCCAGCGGGATGGACAGGGGGAGCGGCTATGGCTACACCTTC

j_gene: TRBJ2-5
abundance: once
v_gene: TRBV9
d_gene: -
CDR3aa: CASSVTADGETQYF
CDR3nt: TGTGCCAGCAGCGTAACAGCGGACGGGGAGACCCAGTACTTC

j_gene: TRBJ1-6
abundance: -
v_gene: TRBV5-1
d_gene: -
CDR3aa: CASSLKGQGGSPLHF
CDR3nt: TGCGCCAGCAGCTTGAAAGGGCAGGGTGGTTCACCCCTCCACTTT

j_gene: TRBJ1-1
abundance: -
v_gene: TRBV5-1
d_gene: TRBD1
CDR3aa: CASSERQGRGTEAFF
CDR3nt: TGCGCCAGCAGCGAAAGACAGGGTCGGGGCACTGAAGCTTTCTTT

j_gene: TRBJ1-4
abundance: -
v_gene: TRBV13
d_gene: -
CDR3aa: CASSLGNRPSANEKLFF
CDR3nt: TGTGCCAGCAGCTTAGGAAACAGGCCTTCGGCTAATGAAAAACTGTTTTTT

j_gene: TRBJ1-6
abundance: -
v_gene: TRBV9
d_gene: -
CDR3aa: CASSGGAASPLHF
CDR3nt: TGTGCCAGCAGTGGGGGCGCCGCTTCACCCCTCCACTTT